This is a list of T cell receptor beta chains from one sample in a study of shared clonotypes between healthy human individuals. Some clones are missing from TCRdb's copy, which holds only in-frame ones; the method was immunoSEQ multiplex PCR. The table has more than 850,000 clones, about 80% seen once. Specimen: memory CD4+ T cells from PBMCs. The receptor set was obtained from a young man in good health. Some clones in this sample may be carry-over from other donors' samples. The CDR3 runs from the conserved cysteine through the conserved F or W. The D gene is left open where the match is weak. Size is stated for part of the rows, as once, few or many counts, or as a class when the clone is expanded.

d_gene: TRBD2
v_gene: TRBV5-4
abundance: once
j_gene: TRBJ2-7
CDR3aa: CASSPPGLAGGEQYF
CDR3nt: TGTGCCAGCAGTCCACCGGGACTAGCGGGAGGCGAGCAGTACTTC

d_gene: TRBD1
v_gene: TRBV5-1
abundance: few
j_gene: TRBJ2-7
CDR3aa: CASSLGGTGGYEQYF
CDR3nt: TGCGCCAGCAGCTTGGGAGGGACAGGGGGCTACGAGCAGTACTTC

d_gene: TRBD2
v_gene: TRBV7-9
abundance: -
j_gene: TRBJ2-1
CDR3aa: CASSLGSGRNNEQFF
CDR3nt: TGTGCCAGCAGCTTAGGCAGCGGGAGGAACAATGAGCAGTTCTTC

d_gene: TRBD2
v_gene: TRBV5-1
abundance: -
j_gene: TRBJ2-1
CDR3aa: CASSLGLAGGMNEQFF
CDR3nt: TGCGCCAGCAGCTTGGGCCTAGCGGGAGGAATGAATGAGCAGTTCTTC

d_gene: -
v_gene: TRBV9
abundance: -
j_gene: TRBJ2-1
CDR3aa: CASSVGPGVTADEQFF
CDR3nt: TGTGCCAGCAGCGTAGGTCCGGGAGTCACGGCGGATGAGCAGTTCTTC

d_gene: TRBD1
v_gene: TRBV7-9
abundance: -
j_gene: TRBJ1-2
CDR3aa: CASSLSGTGGYGYTF
CDR3nt: TGTGCCAGCAGCTTAAGTGGGACAGGGGGCTATGGCTACACCTTC

d_gene: TRBD1
v_gene: TRBV5-1
abundance: -
j_gene: TRBJ2-4
CDR3aa: CASSLVSPTGGGRAKNIQYF
CDR3nt: TGCGCCAGCAGCTTAGTATCCCCGACAGGGGGCGGGCGGGCCAAAAACATTCAGTACTTC

d_gene: -
v_gene: TRBV15
abundance: -
j_gene: TRBJ1-3
CDR3aa: CATSRGRSSGNTIYF
CDR3nt: TGTGCCACCAGCAGAGGACGGAGCTCTGGAAACACCATATATTTT

d_gene: TRBD2
v_gene: TRBV11-2
abundance: -
j_gene: TRBJ2-7
CDR3aa: CASSSGTSGRRREQYF
CDR3nt: TGTGCCAGCAGCTCAGGGACTAGCGGGAGGAGGCGCGAGCAGTACTTC

d_gene: -
v_gene: TRBV28
abundance: -
j_gene: TRBJ1-4
CDR3aa: CASSLVGDTNEKLFF
CDR3nt: TGTGCCAGCAGTTTAGTGGGGGACACTAATGAAAAACTGTTTTTT

d_gene: -
v_gene: TRBV15
abundance: -
j_gene: TRBJ2-3
CDR3aa: CATRKELHTDTQYF
CDR3nt: TGTGCCACCAGAAAGGAGCTTCACACAGATACGCAGTATTTT

d_gene: -
v_gene: TRBV6-6
abundance: -
j_gene: TRBJ2-2
CDR3aa: CASIPTRTGELFF
CDR3nt: TGTGCCAGCATTCCAACGCGGACCGGGGAGCTGTTTTTT

d_gene: -
v_gene: TRBV2
abundance: -
j_gene: TRBJ2-3
CDR3aa: CASTVGPTDTQYF
CDR3nt: TGTGCCAGCACGGTGGGTCCGACAGATACGCAGTATTTT

d_gene: -
v_gene: TRBV6-5
abundance: -
j_gene: TRBJ2-7
CDR3aa: CASSLPGPGVYEQYF
CDR3nt: TGTGCCAGCAGTTTACCCGGCCCGGGGGTCTACGAGCAGTACTTC

d_gene: TRBD1
v_gene: TRBV6-5
abundance: -
j_gene: TRBJ2-5
CDR3aa: CASSYDRGGTQYF
CDR3nt: TGTGCCAGCAGTTACGACAGGGGCGGGACCCAGTACTTC

d_gene: -
v_gene: TRBV9
abundance: -
j_gene: TRBJ1-6
CDR3aa: CASSVEGNYNSPLHF
CDR3nt: TGTGCCAGCAGCGTAGAGGGCAACTATAATTCACCCCTCCACTTT

d_gene: TRBD1
v_gene: TRBV18
abundance: many
j_gene: TRBJ1-1
CDR3aa: CASSPGGQGSAFF
CDR3nt: TGTGCCAGCTCACCGGGAGGACAGGGTTCGGCTTTCTTT

d_gene: -
v_gene: TRBV28
abundance: -
j_gene: TRBJ1-4
CDR3aa: CASRPITRGPANEKLFF
CDR3nt: TGTGCCAGCAGACCCATTACCCGGGGGCCGGCTAATGAAAAACTGTTTTTT

d_gene: TRBD1
v_gene: TRBV5-1
abundance: -
j_gene: TRBJ2-1
CDR3aa: CASSLVAGGDEQFF
CDR3nt: TGCGCCAGCAGCTTGGTCGCAGGGGGCGACGAGCAGTTCTTC

d_gene: -
v_gene: TRBV11-1
abundance: -
j_gene: TRBJ2-7
CDR3aa: CASSFQDTSYEQYF
CDR3nt: TGTGCCAGCAGCTTTCAGGACACCTCCTACGAGCAGTACTTC

d_gene: TRBD1
v_gene: TRBV18
abundance: -
j_gene: TRBJ2-3
CDR3aa: CASSPPKGAKNTDTQYF
CDR3nt: TGTGCCAGCTCACCACCGAAGGGGGCGAAAAACACAGATACGCAGTATTTT

d_gene: -
v_gene: TRBV5-8
abundance: -
j_gene: TRBJ1-2
CDR3aa: CASSLGWDYGYTF
CDR3nt: TGTGCCAGCAGTCTGGGGTGGGACTATGGCTACACCTTC

d_gene: TRBD1
v_gene: TRBV7-2
abundance: -
j_gene: TRBJ2-5
CDR3aa: CASSLAGTGVETQYF
CDR3nt: TGTGCCAGCAGCTTAGCGGGAACAGGGGTAGAGACCCAGTACTTC

d_gene: TRBD1
v_gene: TRBV5-1
abundance: many
j_gene: TRBJ1-2
CDR3aa: CASSPRAGQYNYGYTF
CDR3nt: TGCGCCAGCAGCCCTAGAGCGGGACAGTATAACTATGGCTACACCTTC

d_gene: -
v_gene: TRBV15
abundance: -
j_gene: TRBJ2-7
CDR3aa: CATSREPLDSYEQYF
CDR3nt: TGTGCCACCAGCAGAGAACCCTTAGACTCCTACGAGCAGTACTTC

d_gene: -
v_gene: TRBV27
abundance: -
j_gene: TRBJ2-2
CDR3aa: CASSLGRRPGELFF
CDR3nt: TGTGCCAGCAGTTTGGGACGGAGGCCCGGGGAGCTGTTTTTT

d_gene: -
v_gene: TRBV28
abundance: many
j_gene: TRBJ1-2
CDR3aa: CASSSTDYGYTF
CDR3nt: TGTGCCAGCAGTTCCACGGATTATGGCTACACCTTC

d_gene: -
v_gene: TRBV9
abundance: -
j_gene: TRBJ1-4
CDR3aa: CASSVGSANEKLFF
CDR3nt: TGTGCCAGCAGCGTGGGGAGCGCTAATGAAAAACTGTTTTTT

d_gene: TRBD2
v_gene: TRBV19
abundance: once
j_gene: TRBJ2-5
CDR3aa: CASSSAGGETQYF
CDR3nt: TGTGCCAGTAGTTCAGCGGGAGGAGAGACCCAGTACTTC

d_gene: -
v_gene: TRBV28
abundance: once
j_gene: TRBJ1-2
CDR3aa: CASRLDGIYGYTF
CDR3nt: TGTGCCAGCAGACTGGACGGGATCTATGGCTACACCTTC

d_gene: -
v_gene: TRBV11-2
abundance: -
j_gene: TRBJ2-2
CDR3aa: CASSGGVWTGRAELFF
CDR3nt: TGTGCCAGCAGCGGGGGGGTTTGGACAGGGCGGGCGGAGCTGTTTTTT

d_gene: -
v_gene: TRBV28
abundance: -
j_gene: TRBJ1-3
CDR3aa: CASSSGRSSGNTIYF
CDR3nt: TGTGCCAGCAGTTCCGGACGTAGCTCTGGAAACACCATATATTTT

d_gene: -
v_gene: TRBV7-8
abundance: -
j_gene: TRBJ2-7
CDR3aa: CASSRTGDYEQYF
CDR3nt: TGTGCCAGCAGCCGAACCGGGGATTACGAGCAGTACTTC